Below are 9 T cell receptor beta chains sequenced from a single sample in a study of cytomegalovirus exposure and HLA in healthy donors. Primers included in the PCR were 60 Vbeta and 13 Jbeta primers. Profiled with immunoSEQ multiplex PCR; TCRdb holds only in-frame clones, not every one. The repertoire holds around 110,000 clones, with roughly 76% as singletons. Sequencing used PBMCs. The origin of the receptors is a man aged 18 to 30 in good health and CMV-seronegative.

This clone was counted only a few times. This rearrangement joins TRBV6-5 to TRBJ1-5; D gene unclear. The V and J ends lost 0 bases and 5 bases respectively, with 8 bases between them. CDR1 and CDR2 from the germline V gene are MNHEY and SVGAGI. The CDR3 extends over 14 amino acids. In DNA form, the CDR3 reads TGTGCCAGCAGTTACTCGAGGGTAGATCAGCCCCAGCATTTT. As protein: CASSYSRVDQPQHF.

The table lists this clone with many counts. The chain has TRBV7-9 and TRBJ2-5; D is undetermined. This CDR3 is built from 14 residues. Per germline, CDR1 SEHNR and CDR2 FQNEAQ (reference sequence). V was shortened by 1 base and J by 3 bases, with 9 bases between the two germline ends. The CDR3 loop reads CASSLGAREETQYF. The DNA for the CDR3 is TGTGCCAGCAGCTTAGGGGCACGCGAAGAGACCCAGTACTTC.

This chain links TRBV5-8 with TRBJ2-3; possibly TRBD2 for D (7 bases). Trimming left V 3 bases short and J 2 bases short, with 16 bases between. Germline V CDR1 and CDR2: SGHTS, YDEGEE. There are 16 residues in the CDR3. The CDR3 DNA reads TGTGCCAGCAGCTCGAGGGGGGGGGCGTCCACAGATACGCAGTATTTT. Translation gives CASSSRGGASTDTQYF. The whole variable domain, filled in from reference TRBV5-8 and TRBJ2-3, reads EAGVTQSPTHLIKTRGQQATLRCSPISGHTSVYWYQQALGLGLQFLLWYDEGEERNRGNFPPRFSGRQFPNYSSELNVNALELEDSALYLCASSSRGGASTDTQYFGPGTRLTVL.

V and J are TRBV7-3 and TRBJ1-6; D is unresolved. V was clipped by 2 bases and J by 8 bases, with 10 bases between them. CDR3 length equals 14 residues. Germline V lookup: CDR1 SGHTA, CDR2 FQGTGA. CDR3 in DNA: TGTGCCAGCAGCTTAGGGCAGAAGGATTCACCCCTCCACTTT. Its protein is CASSLGQKDSPLHF. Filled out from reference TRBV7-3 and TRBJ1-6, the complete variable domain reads GAGVSQTPSNKVTEKGKYVELRCDPISGHTALYWYRQSLGQGPEFLIYFQGTGAADDSGLPNDRFFAVRPEGSVSTLKIQRTERGDSAVYLCASSLGQKDSPLHFGNGTRLTVT.

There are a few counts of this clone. The CDR3 spells CASSYRAEGEQFF. DNA of the CDR3: TGTGCCAGCAGTTACCGAGCGGAGGGTGAGCAGTTCTTC. The rearrangement joins TRBV6-5 to TRBJ2-1, with a tentative D call TRBD2 (6 bases). The CDR3 covers 13 residues. Trimming stripped 2 bases from V and 9 bases from J, with 11 bases between. Germline V gene lookup returns CDR1 MNHEY and CDR2 SVGAGI.

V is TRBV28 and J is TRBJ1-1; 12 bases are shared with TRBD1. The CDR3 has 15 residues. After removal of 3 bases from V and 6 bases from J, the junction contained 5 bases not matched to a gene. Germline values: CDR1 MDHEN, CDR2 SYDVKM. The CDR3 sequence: CASSLWGQGAPEAFF. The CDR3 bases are TGTGCCAGCAGTTTGTGGGGACAGGGGGCCCCTGAAGCTTTCTTT.

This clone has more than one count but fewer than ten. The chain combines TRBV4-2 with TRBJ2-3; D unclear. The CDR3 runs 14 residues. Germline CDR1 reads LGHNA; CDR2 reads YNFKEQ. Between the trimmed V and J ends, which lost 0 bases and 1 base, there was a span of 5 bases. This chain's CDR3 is CASSQELGTDTQYF. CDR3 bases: TGTGCCAGCAGCCAAGAATTAGGCACAGATACGCAGTATTTT.

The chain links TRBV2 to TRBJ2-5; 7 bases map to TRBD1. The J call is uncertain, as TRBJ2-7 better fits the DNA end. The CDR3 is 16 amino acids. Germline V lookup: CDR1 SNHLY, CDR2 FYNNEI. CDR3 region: CASSKGVGGRGDEQYF. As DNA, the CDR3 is TGTGCCAGCAGTAAAGGGGTAGGGGGCCGAGGGGACGAGCAGTACTTC.

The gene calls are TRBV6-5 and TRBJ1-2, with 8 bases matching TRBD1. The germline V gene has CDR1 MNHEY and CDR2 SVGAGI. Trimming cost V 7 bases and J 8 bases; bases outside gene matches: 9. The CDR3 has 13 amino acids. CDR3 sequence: CASTQSRGRGYTF. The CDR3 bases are TGTGCCAGCACCCAGAGCAGGGGGCGAGGCTACACCTTC.